Shown below are 7 T cell receptor beta chains from a single sample sequenced in a study of beta chain features in type 1 diabetes. Expressed TCRB transcripts got sequenced, as all isolated RNA was reverse transcribed. Clones were read by immunoSEQ multiplex PCR, and TCRdb kept only the in-frame ones, dropping some. The sample includes fewer than 550,000 clones, roughly 11% of them seen just once. Sequencing input: naive CD4+ T cells from blood. These receptors were collected from a woman younger than 35 in good health.

This clone has more than one count but fewer than ten. The chain has TRBV6-5 and TRBJ1-6; 9 positions match TRBD1. Germline assignment: CDR1 MNHEY and CDR2 SVGAGI. The CDR3 has 14 residues. Trimming took 6 bases from V and 8 from J; bases not matched to a gene: 5. In nucleotides, the CDR3 is TGTGCCAGCAGGCCGGGACAGGGTGATTCACCCCTCCACTTT. Residues: CASRPGQGDSPLHF.

In this sample, this clone turned up a few times. The V call is TRBV7-9, the J call TRBJ2-5; D may be TRBD1 (6 bases). Per the germline V gene, CDR1 is SEHNR and CDR2 is FQNEAQ (reference sequence). The CDR3 has 14 residues. The V and J ends lost 4 bases and 4 bases respectively, with 13 bases between them. CDR3 loop: CASSSQGSLETQYF. CDR3 coding DNA: TGTGCCAGCAGCTCCCAGGGGTCGTTAGAGACCCAGTACTTC. Complete variable domain (other parts from reference TRBV7-9 and TRBJ2-5): DTGVSQNPRHKITKRGQNVTFRCDPISEHNRLYWYRQTLGQGPEFLTYFQNEAQLEKSRLLSDRFSAERPKGSFSTLEIQRTEQGDSAMYLCASSSQGSLETQYFGPGTRLLVL.

This clone showed up just a few times. CDR3 region: CASSLPGQGTQYF. CDR3 sequence (DNA): TGTGCCAGCAGTTTACCGGGACAGGGAACCCAGTACTTC. The chain recombines TRBV28 with TRBJ2-5, with 9 bases identical to TRBD1. V trimming: 2 bases; J trimming: 8 bases; junction bases outside the gene matches: 3. Per the germline V gene, CDR1 is MDHEN and CDR2 is SYDVKM. This CDR3 is built from 13 residues.

This clone was recorded a few times. V gene TRBV7-9 combines with J gene TRBJ1-5; weak D call: TRBD1 (5 bases). V was pared by 5 bases and J by 3 bases, with 11 bases between. The length of the CDR3 is 14 residues. Germline-derived CDR1 and CDR2 are SEHNR and FQNEAQ (reference sequence). In DNA form, the CDR3 reads TGTGCCAGCAGCCAGGGTTCCGACAATCAGCCCCAGCATTTT. Translated, it gives CASSQGSDNQPQHF.

This clone has only a few counts. This chain joins TRBV25-1 and TRBJ1-2; D is undetermined. V shed 2 bases and J shed 7 bases, with 5 bases lying between them. The CDR3 has 11 residues. The germline V gene has CDR1 MGHDK and CDR2 SYGVNS. The CDR3 region has the DNA TGTGCCAGCAGTGAAAGAGGTGGCTACACCTTC. Encoded protein: CASSERGGYTF.

This clone was seen a few times. The rearrangement uses TRBV18 and TRBJ2-7; TRBD1 matches at 7 bases. CDR3 length: 12 residues. V lost 9 bases and J lost 3; bases outside the gene matches: 5. CDR1 and CDR2 from the germline V gene are KGHSH and LQKENI. The CDR3 DNA reads TGTGCCAGTTCGGACAGGTTCTACGAGCAGTACTTC. This gives the protein CASSDRFYEQYF.

This clone has more than one count but fewer than ten. The chain recombines TRBV19 with TRBJ2-1; D is ambiguous. V gave up 4 bases and J gave up 14 bases, with 12 bases separating them. The CDR3 has 11 amino acids. Germline-derived CDR1 and CDR2 are LNHDA and SQIVND (reference sequence). CDR3 DNA: TGTGCCAGTAGTAACCTACGCGGCGAGTTCTTC. The encoded protein is CASSNLRGEFF.